Presented here are 15 T cell receptor beta chains from one specimen sequenced in a study of T cells in Graves' hyperthyroidism and ophthalmopathy. There were TCR beta CDR3 regions amplified from RNA transcripts. TCR CDR3 underwent first-round RT-PCR with the HTBI primer set. TCRdb reprocessed the multiplex PCR reads with MiXCR, giving one entry per CDR3 protein. The table includes 400,000 or so distinct CDR3 sequences, about 14% detected once. Sequences were obtained from blood. The receptors were gathered from a man aged 50-60 years with Graves' ophthalmopathy.

This clonotype was seen ten or more times. The gene calls are TRBV7-8 and TRBJ2-3; tentatively, D is TRBD2 (6 bases). Germline V CDR1 and CDR2: SGHVS, FQNEAQ. The CDR3 is 16 residues long. V was shortened by 3 bases and J by 5 bases, with 18 bases between the two germline ends. The CDR3: CASSLDPGTLLDTQYF. For the CDR3, the DNA is TGTGCCAGCAGCTTGGACCCCGGGACTCTTTTAGATACGCAGTATTTT.

This clonotype has a count of ten or more. The chain joins TRBV30 to TRBJ1-2; TRBD1 might be the D (5 bases). Trimming left V 3 bases short and J 5 bases short, with 13 bases between. This CDR3 has 13 residues. Germline V gives CDR1 GTSNPN, CDR2 SVGIG (reference sequence). The CDR3 bases are TGTGCCTGGAGCCAGGGTGGGGATTATGGCTACACCTTC. Encoded protein: CAWSQGGDYGYTF.

The chain recombines TRBV19 with TRBJ2-7, with no clear D. Trimming stripped 6 bases from V and 0 bases from J, with 15 bases between. CDR1 and CDR2 (germline): LNHDA, SQIVND (reference sequence). There are 15 residues in the CDR3. CDR3 in amino acids: CASSLHDHPSYEQYF. As DNA, the CDR3 is TGTGCCAGTAGCCTCCACGACCATCCCTCCTACGAGCAGTACTTC. Based on the CDR3 plus reference TRBV19 and TRBJ2-7, the full variable domain is DGGITQSPKYLFRKEGQNVTLSCEQNLNHDAMYWYRQDPGQGLRLIYYSQIVNDFQKGDIAEGYSVSREKKESFPLTVTSAQKNPTAFYLCASSLHDHPSYEQYFGPGTRLTVT.

A single count supports this clonotype. A much larger clone lies a single base off, so this may be a read error. The rearrangement joins TRBV18 to TRBJ2-5, with a tentative D call TRBD2 (6 bases). Germline CDR1 reads KGHSH; CDR2 reads LQKENI. With 1 base removed from V and 2 bases from J, the gap between germline ends came to 14 bases. This CDR3 region has 16 residues. The CDR3 nucleotides read TGTGCCAGCTCACCACTGACTGGCGGGATTCAAGAGACCCAGTACTTC. It is translated as CASSPLTGGIQETQYF.

The sample holds a few counts of this clonotype. This rearrangement joins TRBV27 to TRBJ2-3; 7 nucleotides match TRBD2. This CDR3 is 15 amino acids long. V lost 3 bases, J lost 3 bases, and 6 bases stayed unmatched. Germline loops: CDR1 MNHEY, CDR2 SMNVEV (reference sequence). The CDR3 coding sequence is TGTGCCAGCAGTTTTAGCGGGTGGGGGACAGATACGCAGTATTTT. It encodes CASSFSGWGTDTQYF.

At least ten counts were recorded for this clonotype. V usage is TRBV9 and J usage is TRBJ1-2; TRBD1 might be the D (5 bases). This CDR3 contains 15 residues. V was clipped by 0 bases and J by 8 bases, with 17 bases between them. CDR1 and CDR2 (germline): SGDLS, YYNGEE. The CDR3 DNA reads as TGTGCCAGCAGCGTAGATCTGAGGGGATCAGAGGGCTACACCTTC. Encoded protein: CASSVDLRGSEGYTF.

This clonotype has a count of ten or more. This chain links TRBV15 with TRBJ2-1, with 10 bases fitting TRBD2. The germline CDR1 and CDR2 sequences are LNHNV and YYDKDF (reference sequence). The CDR3 has 15 amino acids. The ends lost 1 base at V and 4 bases at J; junction bases unmatched: 1. For the CDR3, the DNA is TGTGCCACCAGCAGAGGGACTAGCGGTTACAATGAGCAGTTCTTC. This sequence encodes CATSRGTSGYNEQFF.

V is TRBV6-2 or TRBV6-3 and J is TRBJ2-1; a possible D gene is TRBD2 (5 bases). V lost 7 bases and J lost 10, with 23 bases in between. Germline V lookup: CDR1 MNHEY, CDR2 SVGEGT. This CDR3 has 15 residues. The CDR3 region has the DNA TGTGCCAGCACCCCCGGCCAAGGCGGGCCCGTCGAGCAGTTCTTC. Translated: CASTPGQGGPVEQFF.

This clonotype was counted many times. This rearrangement joins TRBV11-2 to TRBJ2-5; D unresolved. CDR3 length: 15 residues. Trimming removed 0 bases at V and 4 bases at J, with 12 bases between. The germline gives CDR1 SGHAT, CDR2 FQNNGV. CDR3 in amino acids: CASSLDGSPGETQYF. CDR3 coding DNA: TGTGCCAGCAGCTTAGACGGATCTCCAGGAGAGACCCAGTACTTC.

The sample holds many counts of this clonotype. This sequence joins TRBV29-1 and TRBJ2-5; D is perhaps TRBD1 (5 bases). This CDR3 comprises 12 residues. CDR1 and CDR2 from the germline V gene are SQVTM and ANQGSEA. The germline V and J ends were trimmed by 2 bases and 3 bases, with 7 bases remaining between them. In DNA form, the CDR3 reads TGCAGCGTTGAACGCAGGGAAGAGACCCAGTACTTC. As protein: CSVERREETQYF. Supplemented by reference TRBV29-1 and TRBJ2-5, the full variable domain reads SAVISQKPSRDICQRGTSLTIQCQVDSQVTMMFWYRQQPGQSLTLIATANQGSEATYESGFVIDKFPISRPNLTFSTLTVSNMSPEDSSIYLCSVERREETQYFGPGTRLLVL.

This clonotype was seen repeatedly, ten times or more. The chain is built from TRBV20-1 and TRBJ2-7; 9 bases agree with TRBD1. V trimming: 1 base; J trimming: 3 bases; junction bases outside the gene matches: 7. This CDR3 has 15 residues. From germline, CDR1 is DFQATT and CDR2 SNEGSKA (reference sequence). The CDR3 sequence: CSARVYRTGVYEQYF. The CDR3 DNA is TGCAGTGCTAGAGTATACAGGACAGGGGTCTACGAGCAGTACTTC.

The chain combines TRBV2 with TRBJ2-5; TRBD2 matches at 8 bases. The V segment lost 7 bases and the J segment 4 bases; nucleotides outside the gene matches: 11. The V gene's germline CDR1 is SNHLY and CDR2 FYNNEI. The CDR3 consists of 15 residues. The CDR3 loop reads CASTPEAGRGETQYF. The DNA for the CDR3 is TGTGCCAGCACCCCGGAAGCCGGGAGGGGAGAGACCCAGTACTTC.

Ten or more counts support this clonotype. The chain employs TRBV20-1 and TRBJ2-5; 10 nucleotides line up with TRBD2. Germline CDR1 and CDR2: DFQATT and SNEGSKA (reference sequence). The CDR3 is 11 residues long. V lost 8 bases to trimming and J lost 9 bases; unmatched junction nucleotides: 6. This CDR3 reads CSLAGDFAQYF. As DNA, the CDR3 is TGCAGTCTAGCGGGAGATTTCGCCCAGTACTTC.

This clonotype was observed many times. The chain recombines TRBV28 with TRBJ1-6; 7 bases map to TRBD1. The CDR3 covers 14 residues. V gave up 6 bases and J gave up 7 bases; unmatched junction bases: 6. Germline V CDR1 and CDR2: MDHEN, SYDVKM. The CDR3 sequence is CASRRTGVNSPLHF. Written as DNA, the CDR3 is TGTGCCAGCAGACGGACAGGAGTGAATTCACCCCTCCACTTT. The full variable domain, with the rest looked up from reference TRBV28 and TRBJ1-6, is DVKVTQSSRYLVKRTGEKVFLECVQDMDHENMFWYRQDPGLGLRLIYFSYDVKMKEKGDIPEGYSVSREKKERFSLILESASTNQTSMYLCASRRTGVNSPLHFGNGTRLTVT.

This clonotype was counted many times. V and J are TRBV7-9 and TRBJ2-3; 10 positions agree with TRBD2. Trimming removed 4 bases from V and 4 bases from J; junction bases left unmatched: 2. The CDR3 covers 14 residues. The germline gives CDR1 SEHNR, CDR2 FQNEAQ (reference sequence). The DNA for the CDR3 is TGTGCCAGCAGCTCCAGCGGGAGGGCAGATACGCAGTATTTT. Its translation: CASSSSGRADTQYF.